The rows below give T cell receptor beta chains drawn from one sample of a study of blood T cell repertoires in COVID-19. Data came from immunoSEQ multiplex PCR; TCRdb stores just in-frame clones and leaves some out. The top ten hold roughly 2% of the sample, which has 250,000 to 350,000 clones, roughly 87% seen once. The sample comprised peripheral blood. Every receptor here comes from a woman between 50 and 59 years old who had recovered from COVID-19. The conserved cysteine and the conserved F or W are not part of the CDR3 here. Fields, in order: V gene, clone size, J gene, CDR3 protein. Expanded clones get a size class; other rows say once, few or many, or leave the size out.

v_gene: TRBV28; abundance: .; j_gene: TRBJ1-2; CDR3aa: ASSLWGGSRRLNYGYT
v_gene: TRBV27; abundance: .; j_gene: TRBJ2-2; CDR3aa: ASSPPSGRGTGELF
v_gene: TRBV7-9; abundance: .; j_gene: TRBJ1-2; CDR3aa: ASSLAAREANYGYT
v_gene: TRBV24-1; abundance: once; j_gene: TRBJ2-5; CDR3aa: ATSDSSRQGGETQY
v_gene: TRBV4-1; abundance: .; j_gene: TRBJ1-5; CDR3aa: ASSQGPDREDQPQH
v_gene: TRBV5-1; abundance: .; j_gene: TRBJ1-1; CDR3aa: ASSLIMGGLNTEAF
v_gene: TRBV12-3/TRBV12-4; abundance: .; j_gene: TRBJ1-3; CDR3aa: ASSPRTPNHIY
v_gene: TRBV28; abundance: .; j_gene: TRBJ2-7; CDR3aa: ASSLMAGGVEQY
v_gene: TRBV10-3; abundance: few; j_gene: TRBJ1-1; CDR3aa: AIRANTEAF
v_gene: TRBV6-5; abundance: once; j_gene: TRBJ2-5; CDR3aa: ASRGQRETQY
v_gene: TRBV3-1/TRBV3-2; abundance: .; j_gene: TRBJ1-2; CDR3aa: ASSRTGTGGGGYT
v_gene: TRBV5-1; abundance: .; j_gene: TRBJ2-1; CDR3aa: ASRVSGVSYNEQF
v_gene: TRBV11-1; abundance: .; j_gene: TRBJ1-4; CDR3aa: ASSVTDATNEKLF
v_gene: TRBV11-2; abundance: .; j_gene: TRBJ2-1; CDR3aa: ASRTDYNEQF
v_gene: TRBV29-1; abundance: .; j_gene: TRBJ1-2; CDR3aa: SVGRGTETDGYT
v_gene: TRBV6-5; abundance: .; j_gene: TRBJ1-5; CDR3aa: ASRRLQNQPQH
v_gene: TRBV18; abundance: .; j_gene: TRBJ1-2; CDR3aa: ASLAGESNYGYT
v_gene: TRBV15; abundance: many; j_gene: TRBJ1-2; CDR3aa: ATSRDQQRNYGYT
v_gene: TRBV9; abundance: once; j_gene: TRBJ2-5; CDR3aa: ASSREPVQETQY
v_gene: TRBV28; abundance: .; j_gene: TRBJ1-1; CDR3aa: ASTWTEGHTEAF
v_gene: TRBV6-4; abundance: once; j_gene: TRBJ1-5; CDR3aa: ASSPGQGNQPQH
v_gene: TRBV5-4; abundance: .; j_gene: TRBJ1-1; CDR3aa: ASSPEIRTSEAF
v_gene: TRBV7-2; abundance: .; j_gene: TRBJ2-7; CDR3aa: ASSFRGTTYEQY
v_gene: TRBV3-1/TRBV3-2; abundance: .; j_gene: TRBJ1-2; CDR3aa: ASSPRSTGDYGYT
v_gene: TRBV6-4; abundance: .; j_gene: TRBJ2-7; CDR3aa: ASSARVYEQY
v_gene: TRBV19; abundance: .; j_gene: TRBJ1-6; CDR3aa: ASSQPGQGGSPLH
v_gene: TRBV5-8; abundance: once; j_gene: TRBJ2-1; CDR3aa: ASSLVTGGNEQF
v_gene: TRBV15; abundance: .; j_gene: TRBJ2-7; CDR3aa: ATSGATYYEQY
v_gene: TRBV30; abundance: .; j_gene: TRBJ1-1; CDR3aa: AWTDGARAATEAF
v_gene: TRBV6-6; abundance: few; j_gene: TRBJ1-1; CDR3aa: ASSFLQANTEAF
v_gene: TRBV2; abundance: .; j_gene: TRBJ1-4; CDR3aa: ASKADRPNEKLF
v_gene: TRBV4-3; abundance: .; j_gene: TRBJ1-2; CDR3aa: ASSQLAGAYGYT
v_gene: TRBV28; abundance: .; j_gene: TRBJ2-1; CDR3aa: ASSPPTGEQF
v_gene: TRBV19; abundance: .; j_gene: TRBJ1-6; CDR3aa: ASSIPGDNSPLH
v_gene: TRBV4-3; abundance: once; j_gene: TRBJ2-7; CDR3aa: ASSPTEGTSDFYEQY
v_gene: TRBV7-2; abundance: .; j_gene: TRBJ2-7; CDR3aa: ASSYLAGAYEQY
v_gene: TRBV9; abundance: .; j_gene: TRBJ2-5; CDR3aa: ASSVMGRGREETQY
v_gene: TRBV9; abundance: .; j_gene: TRBJ1-4; CDR3aa: ASSVQGTANEKLF
v_gene: TRBV3-1/TRBV3-2; abundance: .; j_gene: TRBJ2-7; CDR3aa: ASSQDWREGAPYEQY
v_gene: TRBV5-5; abundance: .; j_gene: TRBJ1-1; CDR3aa: ASSSDRGLRREAF
v_gene: TRBV5-1; abundance: .; j_gene: TRBJ1-2; CDR3aa: ASSPEQISRGYT
v_gene: TRBV5-1; abundance: .; j_gene: TRBJ2-5; CDR3aa: ASILGTGGETQY
v_gene: TRBV10-3; abundance: .; j_gene: TRBJ2-7; CDR3aa: AIKTSGRALRLYEQY
v_gene: TRBV18; abundance: .; j_gene: TRBJ1-5; CDR3aa: ASSRTQGEQTQH
v_gene: TRBV4-1; abundance: .; j_gene: TRBJ1-2; CDR3aa: ASSEGAVYGYT
v_gene: TRBV30; abundance: .; j_gene: TRBJ1-1; CDR3aa: AWSPGLEAF